This T cell receptor (beta chain) is drawn from a study of blood T cell repertoires in COVID-19. Study overall: Nucleic acid was either cDNA or gDNA, and it came from T cells, B-cell-depleted T cells, or PBMCs.

Seattle's enrolled individuals joined amid active infection and were then monitored longitudinally. The V and J ends lost 0 bases and 5 bases respectively, with 13 bases between them. The V gene's germline CDR1 is LGHNA and CDR2 YNFKEQ. The CDR3 contains 15 residues. Original handling: Researchers report that nucleated cell counts were estimated from reference gene primer amplification. Libraries were prepared by immunoSEQ multiplex PCR; TCRdb keeps only in-frame clonotypes and omits some of them. D and trimming come from the DNA, and the V and J calls and clone size come from that table. The sample comprises approximately 180,000 clones, approximately 88% of which are singletons, and 6.5% to 9% rests with the top ten.

The chain links TRBV4-2 to TRBJ1-1; a weak D match, TRBD1 (5 bases). The sequencing sample was made of peripheral blood. The sequence was collected from a woman in her thirties or forties with COVID-19, enrolled during active disease. CDR3 in DNA: TGTGCCAGCAGCCAAGATCGGGGGAGGAGGACTGAAGCTTTCTTT. This sequence encodes CASSQDRGRRTEAFF.